Each of the 30 T cell receptor beta chains below was sequenced from the same sample in a study of T cells in Graves' hyperthyroidism and ophthalmopathy. It was RNA transcripts that yielded the amplified TCR beta CDR3 regions. Researchers ran a first-round RT-PCR on the TCR CDR3 using the HTBI primer set. A single record per CDR3 protein comes from TCRdb applying MiXCR to the multiplex PCR reads. The table lists under 500,000 distinct CDR3 sequences, more than 13% of them singletons. Source material: blood. These receptor sequences come from a man aged 50 to 59 with Graves' ophthalmopathy.

This clonotype was counted ten times or more. The chain combines TRBV27 with TRBJ1-4, with D uncertain. This CDR3 spans 15 amino acids. CDR1 and CDR2 (germline): MNHEY, SMNVEV (reference sequence). The V and J ends lost 5 bases and 0 bases respectively, with 10 bases between them. The CDR3 DNA reads as TGTGCCAGCAGTCACGGAGGAGCAACTAATGAAAAACTGTTTTTT. Amino acid sequence: CASSHGGATNEKLFF. Complete variable domain (other parts from reference TRBV27 and TRBJ1-4): EAQVTQNPRYLITVTGKKLTVTCSQNMNHEYMSWYRQDPGLGLRQIYYSMNVEVTDKGDVPEGYKVSRKEKRNFPLILESPSPNQTSLYFCASSHGGATNEKLFFGSGTQLSVL.

This clonotype was detected ten times or more. This chain links TRBV12-3 or TRBV12-4 with TRBJ1-1; D is ambiguous. V was shortened by 6 bases and J by 7 bases, with 12 bases between the two germline ends. The CDR3 sequence is 12 residues long. The CDR3 sequence is CASSQEGFEAFF. The DNA for the CDR3 is TGTGCCAGCAGCCAGGAGGGCTTTGAAGCTTTCTTT.

This clonotype was observed many times. The rearrangement links TRBV11-2 to TRBJ2-1; 10 bases are shared with TRBD2. This CDR3 has 15 amino acids. V was pared by 5 bases and J by 8 bases, with 9 bases of the junction left unmatched. CDR1 and CDR2 (germline): SGHAT, FQNNGV. The CDR3 region has the DNA TGTGCCAGCAGCCCCGGACTAGCGGTATTGGATGAGCAGTTCTTC. This encodes CASSPGLAVLDEQFF.

This chain joins TRBV7-6 and TRBJ2-5, with TRBD2 identical over 9 bases. Trimming removed 5 bases from V and 2 bases from J; junction bases left unmatched: 18. The CDR3 covers 19 residues. Germline loops: CDR1 SGHVS, CDR2 FNYEAQ. The CDR3 region is CASSKEGRVAGVEQETQYF. As DNA, the CDR3 is TGTGCCAGCAGCAAAGAGGGGCGGGTAGCGGGAGTAGAACAAGAGACCCAGTACTTC.

In its sample, this clonotype was seen many times. This chain joins TRBV2 and TRBJ1-1; D ambiguous. The V and J ends lost 6 bases and 3 bases respectively, with 17 bases between them. This CDR3 spans 15 amino acids. CDR1 and CDR2 (germline): SNHLY, FYNNEI. The CDR3 here is CASRAHSSADTEAFF. The CDR3 DNA reads TGTGCCAGCAGGGCACATAGTAGTGCGGACACTGAAGCTTTCTTT.

This clonotype was recorded at least ten times. The V call is TRBV7-6, the J call TRBJ1-3, with D unresolved. Trimming cost V 6 bases and J 7 bases, with 7 bases left between them. Germline values: CDR1 SGHVS, CDR2 FNYEAQ. This CDR3 contains 11 residues. The chain's CDR3 is CASRAGNTIYF. The CDR3 DNA reads TGTGCCAGCAGGGCGGGGAACACCATATATTTT.

This clonotype was seen more than once but under ten times. V gene TRBV28 combines with J gene TRBJ2-6; TRBD1 agrees at 9 bases. This CDR3 is 19 amino acids long. V dropped 5 bases and J dropped 4; count of bases not matched to a gene: 15. CDR1 MDHEN and CDR2 SYDVKM come from the germline V gene. The CDR3 nucleotides read TGTGCCAGCAGTCCGGTCCCGGGACAGGGATTGAGGGGGGCCAACGTCCTGACTTTC. Translating gives CASSPVPGQGLRGANVLTF.

With respect to this clonotype: With a much larger clone just one base away, this may be a read error. The genes are TRBV18 and TRBJ2-7, with 7 bases identical to TRBD1. After removal of 8 bases from V and 6 bases from J, the junction contained 16 bases not matched to a gene. This CDR3 is built from 15 residues. Germline CDR1 reads KGHSH; CDR2 reads LQKENI. CDR3 sequence: CASPRFISDRVEQYF. Here the CDR3 DNA reads TGTGCCAGCCCACGGTTTATCTCAGACAGGGTCGAGCAGTACTTC.

This clonotype has a count of ten or more. The V call is TRBV11-2, the J call TRBJ2-1; D call uncertain. V was pared by 1 base and J by 4 bases, with 14 bases between. Germline V gene sequence: CDR1 SGHAT, CDR2 FQNNGV. The CDR3 extends over 16 amino acids. CDR3 in DNA: TGTGCCAGCAGCTTAGTCTCGCGGACCCTATACAATGAGCAGTTCTTC. Its protein product is CASSLVSRTLYNEQFF.

The sample holds many counts of this clonotype. The chain employs TRBV11-2 and TRBJ2-7, with a weak D call TRBD1 (5 bases). The CDR3 sequence is 15 residues long. The germline gives CDR1 SGHAT, CDR2 FQNNGV. Trimming cost V 5 bases and J 2 bases, with 16 bases left between them. CDR3 in DNA: TGTGCCAGCAGCACCCCTCCGACAGTCACCTACGAGCAGTACTTC. This gives the protein CASSTPPTVTYEQYF.

This chain links TRBV30 with TRBJ2-6, with TRBD2 as a possible D gene (5 bases). The ends were cut back, 2 bases at V and 2 bases at J, with 7 bases in the middle. The CDR3 is 14 residues long. CDR1 GTSNPN and CDR2 SVGIG come from the germline V gene (reference sequence). The CDR3 region is CAWSSGTGANVLTF. The CDR3 nucleotides read TGTGCCTGGAGTTCGGGGACTGGGGCCAACGTCCTGACTTTC.

The chain couples TRBV4-1 to TRBJ2-1, with 12 positions matching TRBD1. Germline V lookup: CDR1 MGHRA, CDR2 YSYEKL. V lost 4 bases, J lost 4 bases, and 14 bases stayed unmatched. The CDR3 sequence is 19 residues long. The CDR3 loop reads CASSPAGTGGGGMYNEQFF. The CDR3 nucleotides are TGCGCCAGCAGCCCTGCCGGGACAGGGGGCGGCGGGATGTACAATGAGCAGTTCTTC.

The CDR3 here is CASSEPGLALPGWSEQYF. The CDR3 DNA reads TGCGCCAGCAGTGAACCGGGACTAGCTTTACCGGGTTGGTCCGAGCAGTACTTC. The V and J genes are TRBV10-2 and TRBJ2-7; TRBD2 matches at 9 bases. There are 18 residues in the CDR3. CDR1 and CDR2 from the germline V gene are WSHSY and SAAADI. V dropped 3 bases and J dropped 6; count of bases not matched to a gene: 18.

This clonotype was seen repeatedly, ten times or more. Mismatch with germline at one junction end may stem from a read error. V usage is TRBV2 and J usage is TRBJ2-3, with 9 positions matching TRBD1. The CDR3 length is 17 residues. Germline values: CDR1 SNHLY, CDR2 FYNNEI. The DNA for the CDR3 is TGTGTCAGCAAGACCGGACAGGGGTTCGCTATCACAGATACGCAGTATTTT. Protein sequence: CVSKTGQGFAITDTQYF.

This clonotype was observed at least ten times. The chain couples TRBV6-1 to TRBJ2-7, with D possibly matching TRBD2 (6 bases). Looked up from germline, CDR1 is MNHNS and CDR2 is SASEGT. V lost 5 bases and J lost 3, with 14 bases in between. This CDR3 has 14 amino acids. CDR3 nucleotides: TGTGCCAGCAGTCCCACTAGCACGAACTACGAGCAGTACTTC. It is translated as CASSPTSTNYEQYF.

This clonotype has a handful of counts. The chain has TRBV7-9 and TRBJ2-3, with a possible D match to TRBD2 (6 bases). The V and J ends lost 0 bases and 2 bases respectively, with 15 bases between them. The germline V gene has CDR1 SEHNR and CDR2 FQNEAQ (reference sequence). The CDR3 has 17 residues. DNA of the CDR3: TGTGCCAGCAGCTTAGCTGCCGGGAGAAAGCCCACAGATACGCAGTATTTT. It encodes CASSLAAGRKPTDTQYF.

The table lists this clonotype with a few counts. The J gene is TRBJ2-3, the V gene TRBV28, with 9 bases lining up with TRBD1. V lost 6 bases, J lost 4 bases, and 8 bases stayed unmatched. Germline V CDR1 and CDR2: MDHEN, SYDVKM. The CDR3 is 15 amino acids. CDR3 DNA: TGTGCCAGCAGCCAGACAGGGGGGAGGCCAGATACGCAGTATTTT. Translation: CASSQTGGRPDTQYF.

The CDR3 nucleotides read TGTGCCACCAGCAGAATATCAGGGGCTGAGACCCAGTACTTC. It encodes CATSRISGAETQYF. This rearrangement joins TRBV15 to TRBJ2-5; perhaps TRBD1 as D (6 bases). This CDR3 comprises 14 residues. V lost 2 bases, J lost 5 bases, and 12 bases lay in between. Germline V gene lookup returns CDR1 LNHNV and CDR2 YYDKDF (reference sequence). Using reference TRBV15 and TRBJ2-5 for the parts outside the CDR3, the full variable domain is DAMVIQNPRYQVTQFGKPVTLSCSQTLNHNVMYWYQQKSSQAPKLLFHYYDKDFNNEADTPDNFQSRRPNTSFCFLDIRSPGLGDTAMYLCATSRISGAETQYFGPGTRLLVL.

In its sample, this clonotype was seen many times. The V and J genes are TRBV6-5 and TRBJ1-2, with D possibly TRBD1 on 6 matching bases. Per germline, CDR1 MNHEY and CDR2 SVGAGI. This CDR3 comprises 16 residues. Trimming removed 0 bases at V and 8 bases at J, with 19 bases between. This chain's CDR3 is CASSYSLRGFFNGYTF. The DNA for the CDR3 is TGTGCCAGCAGTTACTCCCTAAGGGGGTTTTTTAACGGCTACACCTTC.

This clonotype has more than one count but fewer than ten. V gene TRBV7-2 combines with J gene TRBJ2-3; perhaps TRBD2 as D (5 bases). Between the trimmed V and J ends, which lost 1 base and 5 bases, there was a span of 10 bases. Germline V gene lookup returns CDR1 SGHTA and CDR2 FQGNSA. The CDR3 runs 14 residues. CDR3 in amino acids: CASSLGLKVDTQYF. DNA of the CDR3: TGTGCCAGCAGCTTAGGACTAAAGGTAGATACGCAGTATTTT. Variable domain in full (rest from reference TRBV7-2 and TRBJ2-3): GAGVSQSPSNKVTEKGKDVELRCDPISGHTALYWYRQSLGQGLEFLIYFQGNSAPDKSGLPSDRFSAERTGGSVSTLTIQRTQQEDSAVYLCASSLGLKVDTQYFGPGTRLTVL.

This clonotype was seen many times. The CDR3 here is CASSRTESYNEQFF. The CDR3 DNA reads as TGTGCCAGCAGTAGGACCGAATCCTACAATGAGCAGTTCTTC. The chain couples TRBV27 to TRBJ2-1; the D is unclear. The germline V gene has CDR1 MNHEY and CDR2 SMNVEV (reference sequence). The V end lost 5 bases, the J end lost 1 base, and 9 bases lay between the germline ends. This CDR3 has 14 amino acids.

The sample holds many counts of this clonotype. The CDR3 is CASSASGQETQYF. Here the CDR3 DNA reads TGTGCCAGCAGTGCGAGCGGGCAAGAGACCCAGTACTTC. The chain has TRBV6-1 and TRBJ2-5, with D possibly being TRBD2 (6 bases). The CDR3 covers 13 residues. Trimming cost V 4 bases and J 2 bases, with 8 bases left between them. CDR1 is MNHNS, CDR2 SASEGT, per germline.

At least ten counts were recorded for this clonotype. The chain links TRBV2 to TRBJ1-1; 7 nucleotides line up with TRBD1. J was trimmed by 5 bases and V by 9 bases; bases with no gene match: 15. The CDR3 sequence is 15 residues long. CDR1 and CDR2 (germline): SNHLY, FYNNEI. CDR3 coding DNA: TGTGCCAGACTAACAGGGGTCTTGCCAAGAACTGAAGCTTTCTTT. Amino acid sequence: CARLTGVLPRTEAFF.

The chain employs TRBV29-1 and TRBJ1-2; D gene ambiguous. The CDR3 length is 13 residues. Trimming took off 0 bases at V and 4 bases at J, with 9 bases between the two ends. Germline V gene sequence: CDR1 SQVTM, CDR2 ANQGSEA. The CDR3 is CSVEESSGYGYTF. The CDR3 DNA is TGCAGCGTTGAAGAGTCATCTGGCTATGGCTACACCTTC.

This clonotype was observed many times. The chain combines TRBV27 with TRBJ1-1; no clear D gene. Per the germline V gene, CDR1 is MNHEY and CDR2 is SMNVEV (reference sequence). This CDR3 comprises 13 residues. Trimming removed 6 bases from V and 4 bases from J, with 12 bases in between. The CDR3 spells CASRATVSTEAFF. In DNA form, the CDR3 reads TGTGCCAGCAGGGCTACAGTGAGCACTGAAGCTTTCTTT.

This clonotype was observed at least ten times. The V gene is TRBV10-2, the J gene TRBJ2-7, with D unresolved. Germline loops: CDR1 WSHSY, CDR2 SAAADI. Trimming cost V 3 bases and J 7 bases, with 13 bases left between them. The CDR3 sequence is 13 residues long. The CDR3 loop is CASSEGQSWEQYF. CDR3 nucleotides: TGCGCCAGCAGTGAAGGGCAGTCTTGGGAGCAGTACTTC.

The chain is built from TRBV14 and TRBJ2-1; TRBD1 matches at 7 bases. The CDR3 contains 12 residues. The germline V gene has CDR1 SGHDN and CDR2 FVKESK. J lost 10 bases, V lost 9 bases, and 9 bases had no gene match. As DNA, the CDR3 is TGTGCCAGTAGAGCGAGGGGGCGAGAGCAGTTCTTC. Protein sequence: CASRARGREQFF.

The V gene is TRBV19, the J gene TRBJ1-1, with D tentatively TRBD1 (6 bases). The CDR3 runs to 11 residues. With 7 bases removed from V and 6 bases from J, the gap between germline ends came to 9 bases. CDR1 is LNHDA, CDR2 SQIVND, per germline (reference sequence). The CDR3 here is CASTGTSEAFF. The CDR3 DNA follows: TGTGCCAGTACCGGGACATCTGAAGCTTTCTTT.

This clonotype showed up many times. The chain joins TRBV11-1 to TRBJ2-5; D remains unclear. This CDR3 is 16 amino acids long. V gave up 4 bases and J gave up 2 bases, with 17 bases separating them. Germline V gene lookup returns CDR1 SGHAT and CDR2 FQDESV (reference sequence). The CDR3: CASSSPKNRVQETQYF. The CDR3 bases are TGTGCCAGCAGCTCGCCGAAAAACCGGGTGCAAGAGACCCAGTACTTC.

This chain links TRBV19 with TRBJ1-2; D unclear. Germline V gene data show CDR1 as LNHDA and CDR2 as SQIVND (reference sequence). The length of the CDR3 is 13 residues. The V end lost 3 bases, the J end lost 3 bases, and 8 bases lay between the germline ends. The CDR3 nucleotides are TGTGCCAGTAGTATCGACCTCCACTATGGCTACACCTTC. Amino acid sequence: CASSIDLHYGYTF.